This TCR beta chain came from a study of T cell responses to AZD1222 COVID-19 vaccine. General study points: Along spike, vaccine-associated CD4 TCRs were found throughout, with dominance at 160-218 and 743-854. Close to half of all spike-specific TCRs reportedly target regions of the variants that are unmutated. Two AZD1222 doses significantly raised spike-specific TCR breadth and depth over controls. Most donors were white British, females outnumbered males, and clonal diversity was possibly underestimated.

With respect to this clone: What it recognizes is unknown.

This CDR3 contains 10 residues. Looked up from germline, CDR1 is SQVTM and CDR2 is ANQGSEA. V lost 4 bases to trimming and J lost 5 bases, with 3 bases between them. Measured with immunoSEQ multiplex PCR; TCRdb has only the in-frame clones, and not every one. Of 200,000 or so clones in the sample, 88% are singletons; the top ten hold roughly 7.7%. The receptor was isolated from an adult in good health. The sequencing used peripheral blood, collected on day 0 of AZD1222 vaccination. J is TRBJ2-1 and V is TRBV29-1; D call uncertain. The DNA of the CDR3 is TGCAGCGTTGGGAACAATGAGCAGTTCTTC. It specifies CSVGNNEQFF.